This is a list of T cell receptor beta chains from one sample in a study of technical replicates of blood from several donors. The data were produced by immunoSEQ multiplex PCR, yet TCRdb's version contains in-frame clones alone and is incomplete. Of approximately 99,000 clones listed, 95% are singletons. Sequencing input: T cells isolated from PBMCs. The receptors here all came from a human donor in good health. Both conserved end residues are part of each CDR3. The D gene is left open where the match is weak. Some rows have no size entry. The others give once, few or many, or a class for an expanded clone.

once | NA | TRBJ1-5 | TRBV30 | TGTGCCTGGAGTAGGCAGGGTGGGGGCAATCAGCCCCAGCATTTT | CAWSRQGGGNQPQHF
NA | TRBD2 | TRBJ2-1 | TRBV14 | TGTGCCAGCAGCCATAGCCTAGCGGGGGTAACTGAGCAGTTCTTC | CASSHSLAGVTEQFF
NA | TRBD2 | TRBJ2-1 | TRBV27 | TGTGCCAGCAGTCCAATAGCGGGAGGCAAGGGCTCTGAGCAGTTCTTC | CASSPIAGGKGSEQFF
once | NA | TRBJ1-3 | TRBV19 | TGTGCCAGTAGTTTGGACAGCCCAAGATCTGGAAACACCATATATTTT | CASSLDSPRSGNTIYF
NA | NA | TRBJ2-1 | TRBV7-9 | TGTGCCAGCAGCTTACCAGGGGCGTACAATGAGCAGTTCTTC | CASSLPGAYNEQFF
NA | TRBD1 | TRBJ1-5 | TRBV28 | TGTGCCAGCAGACACAGGGGGAGCAATCAGCCCCAGCATTTT | CASRHRGSNQPQHF
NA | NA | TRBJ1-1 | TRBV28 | TGTGCCAGCAGCGAGAGGAGCGTCACGACCCTAATTGGCACTGAAGCTTTCTTT | CASSERSVTTLIGTEAFF
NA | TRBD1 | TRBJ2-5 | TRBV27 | TGTGCCAGCAGCTTCCTCCGGGACAGTCAGGCGACCCAGTACTTC | CASSFLRDSQATQYF
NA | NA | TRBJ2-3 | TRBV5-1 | TGCGCCAGCAGCTTCGAGCACTCAGATACGCAGTATTTT | CASSFEHSDTQYF
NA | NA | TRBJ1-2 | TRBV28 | TGTGCCAGCACCACAGCGGGGGGCTACACCTTC | CASTTAGGYTF
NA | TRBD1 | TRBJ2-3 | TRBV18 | TGTGCCAGCTCACCGAAGACAGGGGTCGGTACAGATACGCAGTATTTT | CASSPKTGVGTDTQYF
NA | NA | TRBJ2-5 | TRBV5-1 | TGCGCCAGCAGCTTGGACGGGGAGGAGACCCAGTACTTC | CASSLDGEETQYF
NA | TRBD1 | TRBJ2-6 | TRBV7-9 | TGTGCCAGCAGCCCAGAACCGGGACAGGGAATCGCTGGGGCCAACGTCCTGACTTTC | CASSPEPGQGIAGANVLTF